Listed below are T cell receptor beta chains from one sample, sequenced in a study of cytomegalovirus exposure and HLA in healthy donors. Assay used: immunoSEQ multiplex PCR; TCRdb lists only in-frame clones, some missing. Of about 92,000 clones in the sample, around 85% were seen once. Sequenced sample: PBMCs. These receptors all come from a girl aged 2 to 9 in good health and CMV-seropositive. The conserved cysteine and the conserved F or W are not part of the CDR3 here.

J gene: TRBJ1-3
V gene: TRBV7-8
CDR3 protein: ASSSLARNSGNTIY

J gene: TRBJ1-5
V gene: TRBV1
CDR3 protein: TSPNQAQH

J gene: TRBJ1-2
V gene: TRBV18
CDR3 protein: ASSPQPREGYGYT

J gene: TRBJ1-4
V gene: TRBV6-5
CDR3 protein: ASKTGKGLGEKLF

J gene: TRBJ1-4
V gene: TRBV18
CDR3 protein: ASSLWGPGREKLF

J gene: TRBJ1-2
V gene: TRBV5-1
CDR3 protein: ASSLEGARGYGYT

J gene: TRBJ1-3
V gene: TRBV5-1
CDR3 protein: ASSLWSLNSGNTIY

J gene: TRBJ2-1
V gene: TRBV19
CDR3 protein: ASSILGTSGSNEQF

J gene: TRBJ1-2
V gene: TRBV25-1
CDR3 protein: ASSTFGLWGYT

J gene: TRBJ1-2
V gene: TRBV25-1
CDR3 protein: ASSVWTKGYT

J gene: TRBJ2-1
V gene: TRBV7-9
CDR3 protein: ASSSTGTRTIIPDEQF

J gene: TRBJ1-4
V gene: TRBV27
CDR3 protein: ASSLGQGKLF

J gene: TRBJ1-1
V gene: TRBV6-1
CDR3 protein: ATESPGNTEAF

J gene: TRBJ1-1
V gene: TRBV2
CDR3 protein: ASSALPPGTEAF

J gene: TRBJ1-3
V gene: TRBV18
CDR3 protein: ASSPGTGGFSGNTIY

J gene: TRBJ2-7
V gene: TRBV29-1
CDR3 protein: SVVGLADKPYEQY